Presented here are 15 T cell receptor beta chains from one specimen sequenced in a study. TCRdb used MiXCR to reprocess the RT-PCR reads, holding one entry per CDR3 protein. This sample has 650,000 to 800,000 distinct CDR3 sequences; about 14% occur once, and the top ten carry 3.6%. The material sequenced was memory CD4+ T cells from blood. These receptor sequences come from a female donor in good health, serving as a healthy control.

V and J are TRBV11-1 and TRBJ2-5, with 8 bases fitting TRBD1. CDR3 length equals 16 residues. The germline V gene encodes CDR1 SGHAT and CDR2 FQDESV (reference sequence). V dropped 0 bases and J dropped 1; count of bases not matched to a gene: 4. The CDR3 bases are TGTGCCAGCAGCTTAGCGGACAGGGATGCCCAAGAGACCCAGTACTTC. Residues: CASSLADRDAQETQYF.

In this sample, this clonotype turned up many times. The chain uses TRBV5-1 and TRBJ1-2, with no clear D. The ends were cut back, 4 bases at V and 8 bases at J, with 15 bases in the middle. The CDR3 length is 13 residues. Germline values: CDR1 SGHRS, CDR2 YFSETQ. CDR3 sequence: CASSDGNEWGYTF. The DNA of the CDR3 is TGCGCCAGCAGCGATGGGAACGAGTGGGGCTACACCTTC.

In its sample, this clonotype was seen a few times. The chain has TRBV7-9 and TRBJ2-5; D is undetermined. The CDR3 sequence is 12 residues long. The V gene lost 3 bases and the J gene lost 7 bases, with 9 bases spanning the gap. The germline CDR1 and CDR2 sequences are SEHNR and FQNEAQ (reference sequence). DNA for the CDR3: TGTGCCAGCAGCTTCGCTGATGGGACCCAGTACTTC. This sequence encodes CASSFADGTQYF.

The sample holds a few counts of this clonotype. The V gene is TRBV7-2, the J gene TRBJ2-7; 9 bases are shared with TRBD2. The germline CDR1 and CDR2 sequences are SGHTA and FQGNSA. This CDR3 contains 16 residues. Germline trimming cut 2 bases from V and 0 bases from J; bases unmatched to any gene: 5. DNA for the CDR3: TGTGCCAGCAGCTTAAGCAGCGGGGGGAGCTCCTACGAGCAGTACTTC. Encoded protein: CASSLSSGGSSYEQYF.

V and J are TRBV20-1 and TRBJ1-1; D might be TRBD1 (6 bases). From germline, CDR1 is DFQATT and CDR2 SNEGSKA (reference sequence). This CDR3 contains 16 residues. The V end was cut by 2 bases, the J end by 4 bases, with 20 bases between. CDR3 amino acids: CSARPITGSRGTEAFF. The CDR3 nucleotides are TGCAGTGCTAGACCTATTACAGGGTCGCGGGGCACTGAAGCTTTCTTT.

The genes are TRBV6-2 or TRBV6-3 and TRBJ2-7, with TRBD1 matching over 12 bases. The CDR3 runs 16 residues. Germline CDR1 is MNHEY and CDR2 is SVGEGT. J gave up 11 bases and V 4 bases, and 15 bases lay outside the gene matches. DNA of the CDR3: TGTGCCAGCAGTTCTTTTCCGGGACAGGGGGCGATGGAGAAGTACTTC. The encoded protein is CASSSFPGQGAMEKYF.

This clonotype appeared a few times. CDR3 bases: TGTGCCAGCAGCTTAAATAGTAATAACTATGGCTACACCTTC. The encoded protein is CASSLNSNNYGYTF. The chain links TRBV7-2 to TRBJ1-2; D call uncertain. The CDR3 length is 14 residues. Germline V lookup: CDR1 SGHTA, CDR2 FQGNSA. V was clipped by 2 bases and J by 1 base, with 8 bases between them.

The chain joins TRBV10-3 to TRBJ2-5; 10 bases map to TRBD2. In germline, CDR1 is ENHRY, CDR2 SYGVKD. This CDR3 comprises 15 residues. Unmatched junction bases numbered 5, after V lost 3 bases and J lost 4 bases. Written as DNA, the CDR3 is TGTGCCATCAGTGACGAGCGGGAGGGCGGAGAGACCCAGTACTTC. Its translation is CAISDEREGGETQYF.

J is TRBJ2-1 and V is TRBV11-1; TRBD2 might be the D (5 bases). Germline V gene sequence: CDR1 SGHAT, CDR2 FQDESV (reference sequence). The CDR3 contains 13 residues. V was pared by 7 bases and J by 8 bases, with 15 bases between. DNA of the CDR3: TGTGCCAGCACCAGCCCGGGGATCTATGAGCAGTTCTTC. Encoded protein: CASTSPGIYEQFF. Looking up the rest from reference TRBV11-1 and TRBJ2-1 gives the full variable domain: EAEVAQSPRYKITEKSQAVAFWCDPISGHATLYWYRQILGQGPELLVQFQDESVVDDSQLPKDRFSAERLKGVDSTLKIQPAELGDSAMYLCASTSPGIYEQFFGPGTRLTVL.

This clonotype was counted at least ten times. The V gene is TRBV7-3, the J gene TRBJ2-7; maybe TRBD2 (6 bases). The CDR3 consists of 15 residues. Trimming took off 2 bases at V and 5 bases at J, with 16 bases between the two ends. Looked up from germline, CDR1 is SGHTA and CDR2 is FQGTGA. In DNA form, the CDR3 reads TGTGCCAGCAGCTTATGGGGACTTCCGTTTGACGAGCAGTACTTC. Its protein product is CASSLWGLPFDEQYF.

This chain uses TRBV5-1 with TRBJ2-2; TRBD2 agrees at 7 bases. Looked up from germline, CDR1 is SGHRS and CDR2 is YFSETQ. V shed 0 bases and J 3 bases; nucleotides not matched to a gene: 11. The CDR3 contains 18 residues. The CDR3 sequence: CASSLGAAGEPYTGELFF. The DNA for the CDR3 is TGCGCCAGCAGCTTGGGTGCGGCGGGAGAACCTTACACCGGGGAGCTGTTTTTT.

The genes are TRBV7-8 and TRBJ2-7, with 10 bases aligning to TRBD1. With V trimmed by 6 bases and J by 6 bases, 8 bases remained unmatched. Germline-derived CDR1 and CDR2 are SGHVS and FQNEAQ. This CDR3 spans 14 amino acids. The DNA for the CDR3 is TGTGCCAGCAGGGTGGGACAGGGGATCGGCGAGCAGTACTTC. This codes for CASRVGQGIGEQYF.

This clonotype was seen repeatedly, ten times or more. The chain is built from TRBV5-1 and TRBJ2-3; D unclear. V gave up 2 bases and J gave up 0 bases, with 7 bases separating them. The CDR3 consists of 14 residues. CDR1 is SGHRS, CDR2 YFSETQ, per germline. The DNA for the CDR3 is TGCGCCAGCAGCTTCCCATCTAGCACAGATACGCAGTATTTT. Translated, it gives CASSFPSSTDTQYF.

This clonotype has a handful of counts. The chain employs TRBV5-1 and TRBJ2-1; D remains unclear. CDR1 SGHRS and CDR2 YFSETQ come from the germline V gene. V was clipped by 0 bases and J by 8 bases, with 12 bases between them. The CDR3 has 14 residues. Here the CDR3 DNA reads TGCGCCAGCAGCTTGGTACTTTCGACGGATGAGCAGTTCTTC. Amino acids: CASSLVLSTDEQFF.

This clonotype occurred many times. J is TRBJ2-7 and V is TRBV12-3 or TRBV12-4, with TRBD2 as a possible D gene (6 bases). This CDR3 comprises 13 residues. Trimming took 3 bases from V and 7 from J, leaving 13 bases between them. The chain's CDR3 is CASSLGTSREQYF. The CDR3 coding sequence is TGTGCCAGCAGTTTGGGAACTAGCAGAGAGCAGTACTTC.